This TCR beta chain derives from a study of blood T cell repertoires in COVID-19. About the research overall: PBMCs, B-cell-depleted T cells, or T cells provided the cDNA or gDNA that made up the material.

How the authors handled the data: Amplifying reference gene primers gave estimates of nucleated cell counts. TCRdb's table, derived via immunoSEQ multiplex PCR, lists solely in-frame clones and lacks some. The DNA was the basis for D and trimming; V, J and clone size are from that table. The sample records 250,000 or so clones, about four fifths being singletons. Cohorts were based on clinical histories the participants reported. Germline values: CDR1 LGHNA, CDR2 YSLEER. The J segment lost 0 bases and the V segment lost 0 bases, leaving 7 bases of the junction unmatched. The CDR3 length is 19 residues. A few counts support this clone.

The TCR originated in a woman aged 40 to 55 who had been exposed to COVID-19. V usage is TRBV4-3 and J usage is TRBJ2-3, with 12 bases aligning to TRBD2. Sequenced material: PBMCs or T cells enriched from blood (not recorded which). This CDR3 is CASSQDTLTSGGSTDTQYF. CDR3 coding DNA: TGCGCCAGCAGCCAAGATACCCTGACTAGCGGGGGTAGCACAGATACGCAGTATTTT.